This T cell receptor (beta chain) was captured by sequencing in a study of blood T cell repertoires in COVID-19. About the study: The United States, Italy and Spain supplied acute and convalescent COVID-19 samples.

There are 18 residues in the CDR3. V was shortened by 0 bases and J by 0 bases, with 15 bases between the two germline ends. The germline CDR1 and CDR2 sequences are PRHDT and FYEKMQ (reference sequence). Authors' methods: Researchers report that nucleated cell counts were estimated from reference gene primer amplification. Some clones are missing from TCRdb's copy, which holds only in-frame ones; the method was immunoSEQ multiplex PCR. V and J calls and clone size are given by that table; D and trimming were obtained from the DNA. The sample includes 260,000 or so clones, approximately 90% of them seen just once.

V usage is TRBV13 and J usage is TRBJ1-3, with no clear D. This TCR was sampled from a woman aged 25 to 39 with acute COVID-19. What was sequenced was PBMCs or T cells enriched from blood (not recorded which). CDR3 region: CASSLGLRALSSGNTIYF. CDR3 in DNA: TGTGCCAGCAGCTTAGGCCTCCGAGCCTTGAGCTCTGGAAACACCATATATTTT.